The 18 T cell receptor beta chains given below trace back to one sample, sequenced in a study of tumor-infiltrating lymphocytes in primary liver carcinoma. Reverse transcription of about 0.5 ug total RNA with a constant-region primer produced TCR beta cDNA. It was through three nested multiplex PCR rounds of slightly modified ARM-PCR that TCR beta libraries arose. Forward primers for TRBV1-TRBV30 and a C-beta reverse primer served the first two PCR rounds, at about 10 cycles each. MiXCR, run by TCRdb on the multiplex PCR reads, gives a single entry per CDR3 protein. The sample includes about 75,000 distinct CDR3 sequences, approximately 62% of them seen just once. Taking about 20-31 mg of unsorted bulk tissue, the authors co-extracted RNA and DNA. Sequenced sample: tumor-adjacent normal liver tissue. The receptors originated from a man aged 40-49 years with primary liver carcinoma and hepatitis B virus infection.

With regard to this clonotype: Because it lacks the conserved phenylalanine or tryptophan at the end, this CDR3 is likely a read error. This chain uses TRBV6-1 with TRBJ1-5; TRBD1 agrees at 9 bases. Per germline, CDR1 MNHNS and CDR2 SASEGT. The CDR3 extends over 15 amino acids. V shed 4 bases, J shed 4 bases, and the junction held 5 bases outside the gene matches. CDR3 bases: TGTGCCAGCAGTGTGGACAGGGGCTGGAATCAGCCCCAGCATATT. This gives the protein CASSVDRGWNQPQHI.

Regarding this clonotype: A read error may explain this, as a much larger clone is one base away. The chain is built from TRBV9 and TRBJ2-7, with 8 bases aligning to TRBD1. The CDR3 extends over 14 amino acids. CDR1 is SGDLS, CDR2 YYNGEE, per germline. The CDR3 nucleotides read TGTGCCAGCAGCGTTCAGGGGGCCACCTACGAGCAGTGCTTC. Protein sequence: CASSVQGATYEQCF. Together with reference TRBV9 and TRBJ2-7, the CDR3 gives the full variable domain: DSGVTQTPKHLITATGQRVTLRCSPRSGDLSVYWYQQSLDQGLQFLIQYYNGEERAKGNILERFSAQQFPDLHSELNLSSLELGDSALYFCASSVQGATYEQCFGPGTRLTVT.

Points on this clonotype: This CDR3 fails to terminate in the conserved phenylalanine or tryptophan, so it likely reflects a read error. The chain has TRBV11-2 and TRBJ2-7, with 10 bases lining up with TRBD1. The CDR3 consists of 16 residues. Germline values: CDR1 SGHAT, CDR2 FQNNGV. The CDR3 sequence: CGSSLDRRQGAYEQYL. CDR3 nucleotides: TGTGGCAGCAGCTTAGATCGCAGACAGGGGGCTTACGAGCAGTACCTC.

The V gene is TRBV10-3, the J gene TRBJ2-7; 8 nucleotides match TRBD2. The germline gives CDR1 ENHRY, CDR2 SYGVKD. The V gene end was trimmed by 11 bases and the J gene end by 5 bases; junction bases not matched to a gene: 8. CDR3 length: 12 amino acids. CDR3: CAVGGREDEQYF. CDR3 sequence (DNA): TGTGCCGTGGGTGGGCGGGAGGACGAGCAGTACTTC.

This clonotype was seen many times. This rearrangement joins TRBV28 to TRBJ2-6; weak D call: TRBD2 (5 bases). The germline V gene has CDR1 MDHEN and CDR2 SYDVKM. CDR3 length: 15 amino acids. V was shortened by 7 bases and J by 1 base, with 11 bases between the two germline ends. The CDR3 sequence is CASKPDSSGANVLTF. The DNA of the CDR3 is TGTGCCAGCAAACCGGACTCGTCTGGGGCCAACGTCCTGACTTTC.

About this clonotype itself: One end of the junction fails to match germline, which may point to a read error. The V gene is TRBV29-1, the J gene TRBJ2-2, with D perhaps TRBD2 (6 bases). Germline assignment: CDR1 SQVTM and CDR2 ANQGSEA. This CDR3 comprises 15 residues. The CDR3 region has the DNA TGCAGCATTGAGACTAGTGCGGCGAAGACAGGGGAGCTGTTTTTT. Amino acids: CSIETSAAKTGELFF.

The CDR3 DNA reads as TGCAGCGTTGAGTTCCCCCTGGGAAGCGGACTCTCCTACAATGAGCAGTTCTTC. Translation gives CSVEFPLGSGLSYNEQFF. The rearrangement uses TRBV29-1 and TRBJ2-1; D may be TRBD2 (5 bases). The V gene lost 3 bases and the J gene lost 0 bases, with 21 bases spanning the gap. The CDR3 extends over 18 amino acids. CDR1 is SQVTM and CDR2 is ANQGSEA in the germline V gene.

As regards this clonotype: Germline and junction disagree at one end, which may indicate a read error. V gene TRBV12-5 combines with J gene TRBJ2-1; TRBD2 is a possible D gene (6 bases). Germline V lookup: CDR1 LGHNT, CDR2 FRNRAP. The CDR3 runs to 15 residues. The chain's CDR3 is CASGLVPGLYNELFF. The CDR3 nucleotides are TGTGCTAGTGGTTTAGTACCGGGACTCTACAATGAGCTGTTCTTC.

Points on this clonotype: A junction end diverges from the germline sequence, so it may reflect a read error. J is TRBJ1-6 and V is TRBV6-1; D ambiguous. The CDR3 runs 15 residues. From germline, CDR1 is MNHNS and CDR2 SASEGT. CDR3: CASSDNGRNNSLLHF. The CDR3 nucleotides read TGTGCCAGCAGTGACAACGGAAGGAATAATTCACTCCTCCACTTT.

To note about this clonotype: No conserved phenylalanine or tryptophan ends this CDR3, so it is likely a read error. This chain links TRBV10-2 with TRBJ2-3, with 8 positions matching TRBD1. CDR3 length: 15 residues. The V gene's germline CDR1 is WSHSY and CDR2 SAAADI. J was trimmed by 5 bases and V by 4 bases; bases with no gene match: 8. CDR3 sequence (DNA): TGCGCCAGCAGTGGTCAGGGGGCTCCACAAGATACGCAGTATTCT. This gives the protein CASSGQGAPQDTQYS.

This clonotype was detected many times. This chain uses TRBV11-2 with TRBJ2-7, with D possibly TRBD2 on 6 matching bases. The germline V and J ends were trimmed by 6 bases and 8 bases, with 14 bases remaining between them. Germline V gene lookup returns CDR1 SGHAT and CDR2 FQNNGV. This CDR3 spans 12 amino acids. CDR3 region: CASSPGGYKQYF. As DNA, the CDR3 is TGTGCCAGCAGTCCCGGGGGTTACAAGCAGTACTTC.

Details on this clonotype: A much larger clone lies a single base off, so this may be a read error. The missing conserved phenylalanine or tryptophan at the end of this CDR3 makes a read error likely. This chain uses TRBV7-9 with TRBJ1-1; D ambiguous. Trimming shortened V by 8 bases and J by 1 base, and 20 bases separated the two germline ends. CDR1 and CDR2 from the germline V gene are SEHNR and FQNEAQ (reference sequence). CDR3 length: 16 amino acids. The chain's CDR3 is CASSPRGGEQNTEAFI. In nucleotides, the CDR3 is TGTGCCAGCTCCCCCAGAGGCGGGGAACAGAACACTGAAGCTTTCATT.

This clonotype appeared once. This likely comes from a read error, as the CDR3 has no conserved phenylalanine or tryptophan at its end. The DNA is left out, because the CDR3 cannot be placed on it with certainty; the CDR3 is given as TCRdb lists it. V gene TRBV4-3 combines with J gene TRBJ2-7; the table's D call TRBD2 went unverified against the DNA. Germline CDR1 reads LGHNA; CDR2 reads YSLEER. From its first to its last residue, the CDR3 has 15 amino acids. The CDR3: CASSQEGAGGYEQYS.

Turning to this clonotype: A single base separates this from a much larger clone, so it may be a read error. The chain is built from TRBV19 and TRBJ2-7; perhaps TRBD2 as D (5 bases). The germline gives CDR1 LNHDA, CDR2 SQIVND (reference sequence). The CDR3 has 13 amino acids. V was trimmed by 3 bases and J by 2 bases, leaving 8 bases between them. The CDR3 reads CASSINGAYEQYF. Here the CDR3 DNA reads TGTGCCAGTAGTATTAACGGGGCCTACGAGCAGTACTTC.

About this clonotype itself: This clone may be a read error of a much larger clone one base away. The chain couples TRBV12-3 or TRBV12-4 to TRBJ2-5; D may correspond to TRBD1 or TRBD2 (5 bases each). The CDR3 contains 14 residues. V was trimmed by 6 bases and J by 5 bases, leaving 16 bases between them. The CDR3 sequence: CASRTKGPSETQYF. The CDR3 DNA sequence: TGTGCCAGCAGAACCAAGGGACCCTCGGAGACCCAGTACTTC.

This clonotype has a handful of counts. The rearrangement uses TRBV7-3 and TRBJ2-4; no clear D. CDR1 SGHTA and CDR2 FQGTGA come from the germline V gene. The CDR3 contains 18 residues. The V end lost 1 base, the J end lost 0 bases, and 16 bases lay between the germline ends. The CDR3 sequence is CASSLNPDRFGAKNIQYF. The CDR3 DNA is TGTGCCAGCAGCTTAAACCCGGACCGGTTTGGAGCCAAAAACATTCAGTACTTC.

As for this clonotype: Likely a read error: the CDR3 ends without its conserved phenylalanine or tryptophan. The chain has TRBV11-1 and TRBJ2-5; D is undetermined. Germline V lookup: CDR1 SGHAT, CDR2 FQDESV (reference sequence). The CDR3 is made up of 14 amino acids. CDR3 region: CVSSPARVSETQYL. CDR3 DNA sequence: TGTGTCAGCAGTCCGGCGCGAGTAAGCGAGACCCAGTACCTC.

Regarding this clonotype: The junction differs from germline at one of its ends, possibly a read error. This chain joins TRBV5-6 and TRBJ2-7; D remains ambiguous. The CDR3 consists of 14 residues. Germline CDR1 reads SGHDT; CDR2 reads YYEEEE. CDR3 amino acids: CASSLMVVRSEQYF. The CDR3 region has the DNA TGTGCTAGCAGCTTGATGGTTGTAAGGAGCGAACAGTACTTC.